These 10 T cell receptor beta chains came from one sample sequenced in a study of T cell changes during pregnancy in multiple sclerosis (dated by TCRdb to between 2018 and 2020). Receptor libraries were prepared by the immunoSEQ multiplex PCR assay. Held by TCRdb, this immuneACCESS table contains in-frame sequences only and omits some clones. Under half of the omission traces to an unresolved V gene where checked; the cause of the rest is unknown. The sample table records roughly 24,000 clones; approximately 84% of these occur just once. The ten largest account for roughly 8% of the sample. The starting material was CD8+ T cells from peripheral blood mononuclear cells, obtained after pregnancy. The source of these receptors is a female donor with multiple sclerosis, enrolled in a pregnancy study.

The chain recombines TRBV18 with TRBJ2-2; D might be TRBD2 (5 bases). This CDR3 is built from 16 residues. Germline V gene lookup returns CDR1 KGHSH and CDR2 LQKENI. With 6 bases removed from V and 0 bases from J, the gap between germline ends came to 14 bases. The CDR3 bases are TGTGCCAGCTCCTTTGGGAGCGCCTCGAACACCGGGGAGCTGTTTTTT. Residues: CASSFGSASNTGELFF. Full variable domain (remainder filled in from reference TRBV18 and TRBJ2-2): NAGVMQNPRHLVRRRGQEARLRCSPMKGHSHVYWYRQLPEEGLKFMVYLQKENIIDESGMPKERFSAEFPKEGPSILRIQQVVRGDSAAYFCASSFGSASNTGELFFGEGSRLTVL.

The chain couples TRBV5-4 to TRBJ2-7; no clear D gene. The germline CDR1 and CDR2 sequences are SGHNT and YYREEE (reference sequence). The CDR3 sequence is 13 residues long. The V and J ends lost 0 bases and 3 bases respectively, with 7 bases between them. The CDR3 DNA follows: TGTGCCAGCAGCTTGGCCGCCGGCTACGAGCAGTACTTC. Its translation is CASSLAAGYEQYF.

The J gene is TRBJ2-1, the V gene TRBV18, with 8 bases fitting TRBD2. J gave up 8 bases and V 2 bases, and 14 bases lay outside the gene matches. Germline V gene lookup returns CDR1 KGHSH and CDR2 LQKENI. The CDR3 covers 17 residues. CDR3 loop: CASSPFQRETTVHEQFF. CDR3 DNA sequence: TGTGCCAGCTCACCATTCCAGCGGGAGACCACCGTCCATGAGCAGTTCTTC.

This sequence joins TRBV28 and TRBJ2-5; no clear D gene. V lost 3 bases to trimming and J lost 2 bases, with 25 bases between them. The CDR3 has 19 residues. Germline V CDR1 and CDR2: MDHEN, SYDVKM. This CDR3 is CASSFGLLLGGRPQETQYF. CDR3 nucleotides: TGTGCCAGCAGTTTTGGTTTGCTCCTCGGCGGTAGGCCACAAGAGACCCAGTACTTC.

The rearrangement joins TRBV6-1 to TRBJ1-1; 9 bases are a match to TRBD1. This CDR3 is built from 15 residues. Trimming removed 8 bases from V and 5 bases from J; junction bases left unmatched: 12. CDR1 is MNHNS, CDR2 SASEGT, per germline. CDR3 region: CASAPLRQGGTEAFF. The CDR3 DNA reads TGTGCCAGCGCTCCGTTAAGACAGGGGGGGACTGAAGCTTTCTTT.

CDR3 region: CASSVARGLEGGDTQYF. In DNA form, the CDR3 reads TGTGCCAGCAGCGTAGCACGGGGACTAGAGGGGGGAGATACGCAGTATTTT. This rearrangement joins TRBV9 to TRBJ2-3; TRBD2 aligns across 8 bases. The CDR3 runs 17 residues. The ends lost 0 bases at V and 5 bases at J; junction bases unmatched: 11. Germline V gives CDR1 SGDLS, CDR2 YYNGEE.

CDR3 nucleotide sequence: TGTGCCAGCAGTGAAGATTTAGCGGGAGGGCCGGTCGGAAAGACCCAGTACTTC. It translates to CASSEDLAGGPVGKTQYF. The genes are TRBV2 and TRBJ2-5; 11 bases match TRBD2. CDR3 length: 18 amino acids. V lost 1 base, J lost 6 bases, and 13 bases stayed unmatched. The germline V gene has CDR1 SNHLY and CDR2 FYNNEI.

This chain connects TRBV6-1 to TRBJ1-5; D gene ambiguous. The CDR3 sequence is 15 residues long. Trimming took 1 base from V and 6 from J, leaving 13 bases between them. Germline assignment: CDR1 MNHNS and CDR2 SASEGT. CDR3 amino acids: CASSEVGGRSQPQHF. The CDR3 DNA sequence: TGTGCCAGCAGTGAAGTCGGAGGGAGATCTCAGCCCCAGCATTTT.

The chain is built from TRBV7-2 and TRBJ2-2, with 10 positions matching TRBD2. This CDR3 contains 19 residues. Germline V CDR1 and CDR2: SGHTA, FQGNSA. V lost 4 bases to trimming and J lost 2 bases; unmatched junction nucleotides: 13. This chain's CDR3 is CASSSRNPGLATNTGELFF. The CDR3 DNA follows: TGTGCCAGCAGCTCCAGAAATCCGGGACTAGCGACAAACACCGGGGAGCTGTTTTTT.

The rearrangement joins TRBV6-4 to TRBJ2-7; TRBD1 matches 7 bases. CDR3 size: 14 residues. Germline CDR1 reads MRHNA; CDR2 reads SNTAGT. J gave up 5 bases and V 4 bases, and 8 bases lay outside the gene matches. The DNA of the CDR3 is TGTGCCAGCAGTGGTAACAGGGGTTGGCACGAGCAGTACTTC. Protein sequence: CASSGNRGWHEQYF.